The present entry profiles one T cell receptor (beta chain) with its context. Its antigen is currently unknown. Authors of the study amplified TCR beta CDR3 regions from RNA transcripts. HTBI primers drove first-round RT-PCR of the TCR CDR3. A single record per CDR3 protein comes from TCRdb applying MiXCR to the multiplex PCR reads. The repertoire holds roughly 400,000 distinct CDR3 sequences, with roughly 25% as singletons. The data are from a study of T cells in Graves' hyperthyroidism and ophthalmopathy. Trimming at V came to 3 bases and at J to 2 bases, leaving 9 bases not matched to a gene. Germline CDR1 reads KGHSH; CDR2 reads LQKENI. The length of the CDR3 is 19 residues. Study-level findings and limits: Researchers report that a 13 V-J model separated ophthalmopathy from stable hyperthyroidism.

Graves' hyperthyroidism showing no ophthalmopathy progression within 18 months was considered stable. Out of 8.5 to 10 ml of fresh peripheral blood came the PBMCs. This sequence was found in a man aged 50 or older with Graves' hyperthyroidism. This chain connects TRBV18 to TRBJ2-1; 14 nucleotides match TRBD2. Sequencing used blood. The CDR3 sequence: CASSPGTSGSLRAYNEQFF. The DNA for the CDR3 is TGTGCCAGCTCACCCGGGACTAGCGGGAGTCTAAGGGCCTACAATGAGCAGTTCTTC.